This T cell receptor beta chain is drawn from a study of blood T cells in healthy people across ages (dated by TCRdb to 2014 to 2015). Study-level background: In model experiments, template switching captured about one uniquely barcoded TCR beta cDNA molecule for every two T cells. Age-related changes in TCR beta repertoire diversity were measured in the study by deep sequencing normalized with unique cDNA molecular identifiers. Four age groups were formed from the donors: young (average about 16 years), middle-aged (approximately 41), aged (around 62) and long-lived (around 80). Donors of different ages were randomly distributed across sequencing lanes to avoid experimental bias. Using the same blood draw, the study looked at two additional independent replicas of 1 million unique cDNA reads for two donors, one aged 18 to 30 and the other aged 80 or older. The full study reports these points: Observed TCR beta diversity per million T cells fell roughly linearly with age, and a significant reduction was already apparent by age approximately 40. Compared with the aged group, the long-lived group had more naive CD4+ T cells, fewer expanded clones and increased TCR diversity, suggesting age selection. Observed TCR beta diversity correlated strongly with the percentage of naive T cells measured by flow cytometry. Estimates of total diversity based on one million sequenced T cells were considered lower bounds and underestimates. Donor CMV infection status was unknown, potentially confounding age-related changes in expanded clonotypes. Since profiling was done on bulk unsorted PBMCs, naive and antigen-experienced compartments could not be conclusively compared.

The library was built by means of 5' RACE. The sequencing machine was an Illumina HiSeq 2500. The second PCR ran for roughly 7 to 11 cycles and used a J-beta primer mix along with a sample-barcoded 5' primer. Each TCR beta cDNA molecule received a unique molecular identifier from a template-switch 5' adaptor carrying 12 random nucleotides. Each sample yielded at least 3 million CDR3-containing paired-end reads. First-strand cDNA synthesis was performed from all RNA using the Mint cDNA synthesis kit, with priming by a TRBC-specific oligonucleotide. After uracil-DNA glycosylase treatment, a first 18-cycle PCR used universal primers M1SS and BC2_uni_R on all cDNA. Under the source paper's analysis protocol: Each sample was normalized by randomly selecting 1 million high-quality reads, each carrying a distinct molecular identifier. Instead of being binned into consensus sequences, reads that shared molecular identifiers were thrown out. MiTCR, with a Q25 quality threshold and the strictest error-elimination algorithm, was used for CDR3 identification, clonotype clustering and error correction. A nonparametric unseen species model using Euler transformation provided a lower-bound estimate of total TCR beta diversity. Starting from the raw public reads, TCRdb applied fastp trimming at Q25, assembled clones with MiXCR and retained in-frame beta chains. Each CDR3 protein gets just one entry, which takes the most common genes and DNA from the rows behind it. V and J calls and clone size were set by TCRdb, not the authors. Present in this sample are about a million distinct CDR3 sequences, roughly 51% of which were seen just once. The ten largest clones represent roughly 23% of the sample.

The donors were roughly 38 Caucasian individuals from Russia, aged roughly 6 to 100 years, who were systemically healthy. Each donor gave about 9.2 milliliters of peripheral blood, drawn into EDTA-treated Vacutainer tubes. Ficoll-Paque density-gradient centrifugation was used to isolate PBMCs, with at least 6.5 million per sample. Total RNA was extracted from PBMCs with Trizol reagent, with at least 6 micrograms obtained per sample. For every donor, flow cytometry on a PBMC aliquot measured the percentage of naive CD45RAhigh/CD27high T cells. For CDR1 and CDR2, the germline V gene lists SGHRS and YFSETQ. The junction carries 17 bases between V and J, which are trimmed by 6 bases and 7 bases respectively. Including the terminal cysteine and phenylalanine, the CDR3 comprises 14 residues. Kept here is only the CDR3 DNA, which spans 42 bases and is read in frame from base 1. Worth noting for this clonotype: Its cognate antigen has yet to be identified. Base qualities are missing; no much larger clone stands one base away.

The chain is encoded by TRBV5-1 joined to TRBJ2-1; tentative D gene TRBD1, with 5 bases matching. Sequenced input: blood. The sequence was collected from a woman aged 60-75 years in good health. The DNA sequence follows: TGCGCCAGCACCAAAGGGGCGGTAGATAATGAGCAGTTCTTC. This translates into CASTKGAVDNEQFF.